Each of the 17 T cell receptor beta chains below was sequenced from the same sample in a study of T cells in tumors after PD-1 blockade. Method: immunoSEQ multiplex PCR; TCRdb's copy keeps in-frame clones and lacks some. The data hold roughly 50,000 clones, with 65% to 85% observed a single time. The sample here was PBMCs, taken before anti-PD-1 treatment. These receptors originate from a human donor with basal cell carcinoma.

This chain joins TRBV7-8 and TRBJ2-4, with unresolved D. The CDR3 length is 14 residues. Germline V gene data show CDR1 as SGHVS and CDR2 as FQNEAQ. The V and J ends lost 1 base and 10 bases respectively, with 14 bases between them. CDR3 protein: CASSLVGFQGIQYF. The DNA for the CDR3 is TGTGCCAGCAGCTTAGTAGGGTTTCAAGGGATTCAGTACTTC.

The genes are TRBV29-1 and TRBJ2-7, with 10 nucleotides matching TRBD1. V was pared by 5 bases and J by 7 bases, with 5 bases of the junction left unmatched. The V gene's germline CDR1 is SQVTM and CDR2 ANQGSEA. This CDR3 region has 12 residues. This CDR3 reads CSVRQGAREQYF. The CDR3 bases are TGCAGCGTTCGACAGGGGGCGCGGGAGCAGTACTTC.

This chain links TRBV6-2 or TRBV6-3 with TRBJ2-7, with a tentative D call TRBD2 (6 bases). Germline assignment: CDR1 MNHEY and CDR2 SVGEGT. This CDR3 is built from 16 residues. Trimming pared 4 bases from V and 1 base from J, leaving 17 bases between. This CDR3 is CASSSPWIAVSYEQYF. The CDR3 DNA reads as TGTGCCAGCAGTTCCCCGTGGATAGCGGTTTCCTACGAGCAGTACTTC.

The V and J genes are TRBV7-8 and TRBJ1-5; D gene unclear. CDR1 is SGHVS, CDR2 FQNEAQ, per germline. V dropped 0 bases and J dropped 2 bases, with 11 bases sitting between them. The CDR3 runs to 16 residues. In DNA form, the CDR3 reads TGTGCCAGCAGCTTAGCGCCGCCCGGGGGCAATCAGCCCCAGCATTTT. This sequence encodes CASSLAPPGGNQPQHF.

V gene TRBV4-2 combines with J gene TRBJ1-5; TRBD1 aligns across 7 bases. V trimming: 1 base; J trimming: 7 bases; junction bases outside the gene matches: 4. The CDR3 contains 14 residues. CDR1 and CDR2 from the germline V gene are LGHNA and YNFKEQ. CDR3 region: CASSQVQGKQPQHF. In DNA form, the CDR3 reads TGTGCCAGCAGCCAAGTACAGGGGAAACAGCCCCAGCATTTT.

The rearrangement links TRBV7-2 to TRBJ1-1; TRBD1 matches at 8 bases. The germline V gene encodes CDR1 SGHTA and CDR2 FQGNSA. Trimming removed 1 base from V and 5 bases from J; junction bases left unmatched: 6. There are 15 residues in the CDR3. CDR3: CASSLVDRAGTEAFF. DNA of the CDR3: TGTGCCAGCAGCTTAGTGGACAGGGCGGGAACTGAAGCTTTCTTT.

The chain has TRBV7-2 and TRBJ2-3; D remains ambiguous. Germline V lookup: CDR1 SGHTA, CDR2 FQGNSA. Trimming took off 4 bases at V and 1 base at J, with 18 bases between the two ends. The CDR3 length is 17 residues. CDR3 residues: CASSSGSAPPGTDTQYF. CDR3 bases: TGTGCCAGCAGCTCCGGCTCAGCTCCTCCGGGCACAGATACGCAGTATTTT.

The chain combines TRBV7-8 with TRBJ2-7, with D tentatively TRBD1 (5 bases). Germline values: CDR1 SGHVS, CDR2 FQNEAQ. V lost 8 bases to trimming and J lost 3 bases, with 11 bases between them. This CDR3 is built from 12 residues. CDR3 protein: CASANTGYEQYF. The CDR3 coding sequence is TGTGCCAGCGCTAATACAGGCTACGAGCAGTACTTC.

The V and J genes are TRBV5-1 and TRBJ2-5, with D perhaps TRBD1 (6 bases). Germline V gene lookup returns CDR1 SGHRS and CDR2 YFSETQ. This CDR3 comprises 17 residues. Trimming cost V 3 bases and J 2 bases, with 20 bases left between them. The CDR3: CASSSSGRGREQETQYF. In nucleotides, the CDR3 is TGCGCCAGCAGCTCATCAGGCAGGGGAAGGGAGCAAGAGACCCAGTACTTC.

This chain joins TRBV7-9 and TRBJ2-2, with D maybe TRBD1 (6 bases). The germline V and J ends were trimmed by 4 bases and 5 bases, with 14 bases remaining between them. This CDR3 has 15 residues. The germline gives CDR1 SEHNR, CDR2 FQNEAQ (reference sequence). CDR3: CASSSTGLVTGELFF. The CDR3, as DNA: TGTGCCAGCAGCTCCACAGGGCTTGTTACCGGGGAGCTGTTTTTT.

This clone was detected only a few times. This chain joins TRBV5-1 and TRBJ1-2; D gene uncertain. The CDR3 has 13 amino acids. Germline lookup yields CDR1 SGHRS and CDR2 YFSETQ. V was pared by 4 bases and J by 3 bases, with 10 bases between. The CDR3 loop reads CASSPYGDYGYTF. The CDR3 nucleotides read TGCGCCAGCAGCCCCTATGGAGACTATGGCTACACCTTC.

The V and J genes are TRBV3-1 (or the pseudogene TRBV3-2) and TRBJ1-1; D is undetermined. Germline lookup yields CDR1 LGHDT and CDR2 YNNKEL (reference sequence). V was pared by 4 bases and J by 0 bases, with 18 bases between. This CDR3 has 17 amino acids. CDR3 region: CASSPVISLPMNTEAFF. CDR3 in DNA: TGTGCCAGCAGCCCCGTCATTTCACTGCCTATGAACACTGAAGCTTTCTTT.

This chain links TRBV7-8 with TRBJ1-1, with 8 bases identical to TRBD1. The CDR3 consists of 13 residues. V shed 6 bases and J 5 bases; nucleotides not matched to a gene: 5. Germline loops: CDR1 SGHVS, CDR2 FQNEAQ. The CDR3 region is CASRPRGRTEAFF. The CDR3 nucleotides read TGTGCCAGCAGGCCCAGGGGGCGAACTGAAGCTTTCTTT.

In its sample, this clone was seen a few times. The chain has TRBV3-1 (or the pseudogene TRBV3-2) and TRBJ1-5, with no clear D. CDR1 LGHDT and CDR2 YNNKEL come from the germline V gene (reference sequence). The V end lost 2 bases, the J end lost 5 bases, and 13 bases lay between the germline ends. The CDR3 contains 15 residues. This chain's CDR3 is CASSQSHTGDQPQHF. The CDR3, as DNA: TGTGCCAGCAGCCAAAGTCACACGGGAGATCAGCCCCAGCATTTT.

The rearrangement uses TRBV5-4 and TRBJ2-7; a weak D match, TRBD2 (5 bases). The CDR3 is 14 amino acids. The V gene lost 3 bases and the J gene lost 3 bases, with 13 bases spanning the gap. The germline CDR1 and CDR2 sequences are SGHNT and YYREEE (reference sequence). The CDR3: CASSYGMQVYEQYF. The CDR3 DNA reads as TGTGCCAGCAGCTACGGGATGCAAGTCTACGAGCAGTACTTC.

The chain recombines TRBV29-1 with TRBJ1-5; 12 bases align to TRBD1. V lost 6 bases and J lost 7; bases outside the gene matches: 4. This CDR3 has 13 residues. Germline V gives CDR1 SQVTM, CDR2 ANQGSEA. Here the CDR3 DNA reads TGCAGCGTGGGACAGGGGGCTAGGCAGCCCCAGCATTTT. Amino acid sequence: CSVGQGARQPQHF.

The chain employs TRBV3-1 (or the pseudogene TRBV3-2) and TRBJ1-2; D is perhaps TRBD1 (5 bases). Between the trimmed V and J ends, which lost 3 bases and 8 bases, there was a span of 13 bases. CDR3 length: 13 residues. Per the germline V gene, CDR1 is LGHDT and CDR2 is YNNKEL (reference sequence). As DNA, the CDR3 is TGTGCCAGCAGCCAGAACGGAGGGGACGGCTACACCTTC. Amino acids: CASSQNGGDGYTF.